This T cell receptor (beta chain) was sequenced in a study of T cell repertoires in cytomegalovirus infection. Broader study findings: It was HLA-C-restricted CMV-specific TCR beta clonotypes that dominated the response ex vivo.

With regard to this clonotype: Its specificity is unknown.

This CDR3 contains 16 residues. Per the germline V gene, CDR1 is SGHAT and CDR2 is FQNNGV. V lost 1 base and J 1 base, leaving 10 bases between the germline ends. MiXCR, applied by TCRdb to the reads, yields one record per CDR3 protein. This sample carries about 24,000 distinct CDR3 sequences, around 21% of them seen once, and the ten largest clones take 91%. The starting material was CD8+ T cells from cultured PBMCs, obtained from culture after CMV antigen stimulation. This TCR derives from a human donor in good health (CMV status not recorded). Some clones in this sample may be carry-over from other donors' samples. The chain has TRBV11-2 and TRBJ2-2; D is possibly TRBD1 (5 bases). The CDR3 nucleotides read TGTGCCAGCAGCTTAGTTCCAGGGATGAACACCGGGGAGCTGTTTTTT. Its translation: CASSLVPGMNTGELFF.